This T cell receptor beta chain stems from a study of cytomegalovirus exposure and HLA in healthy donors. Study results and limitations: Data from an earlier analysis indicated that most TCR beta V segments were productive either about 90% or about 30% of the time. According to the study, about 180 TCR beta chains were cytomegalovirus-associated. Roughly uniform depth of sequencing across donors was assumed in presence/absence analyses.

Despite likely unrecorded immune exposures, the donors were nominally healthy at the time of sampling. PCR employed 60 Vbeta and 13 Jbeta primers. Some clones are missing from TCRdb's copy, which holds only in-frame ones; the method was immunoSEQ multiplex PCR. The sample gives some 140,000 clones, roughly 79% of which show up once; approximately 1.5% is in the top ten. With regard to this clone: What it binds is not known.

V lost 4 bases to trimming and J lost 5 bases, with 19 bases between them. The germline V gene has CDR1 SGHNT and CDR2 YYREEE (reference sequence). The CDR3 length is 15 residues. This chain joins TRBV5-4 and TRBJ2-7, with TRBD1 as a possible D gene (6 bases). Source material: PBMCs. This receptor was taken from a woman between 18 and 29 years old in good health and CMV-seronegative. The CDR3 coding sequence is TGTGCCAGCAGCCTCGAGACAGGATACAGGGACGAGCAGTACTTC. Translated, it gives CASSLETGYRDEQYF. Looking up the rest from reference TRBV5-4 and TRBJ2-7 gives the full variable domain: ETGVTQSPTHLIKTRGQQVTLRCSSQSGHNTVSWYQQALGQGPQFIFQYYREEENGRGNFPPRFSGLQFPNYSSELNVNALELDDSALYLCASSLETGYRDEQYFGPGTRLTVT.